This record concerns one T cell receptor (beta chain) sequence. Its specificity is not known. The data stem from a study of Tregs in tolerant kidney transplant recipients. Study-wide findings and caveats: This study did not directly address biological reproducibility. For some patients, primers changed over time, blocking nucleotide-level comparison. Expanding Tregs on activated donor B cells appeared to best identify donor-specific TCRbeta clones.

Repertoires were generated with immunoSEQ multiplex PCR, while TCRdb's copy carries only in-frame clones and drops some. The top ten hold approximately 0.56% of the sample, which has around 77,000 clones, 95% to 98% seen once. This material consisted of CD4+ T cells from blood, taken before the transplant. This clonotype was obtained from a human donor who received a combined kidney and bone marrow transplant.

The CDR3 spells CASSPDAGAGRDYGYTF. In DNA, the CDR3 is TGTGCCAGCAGCCCCGACGCCGGGGCTGGGAGGGACTATGGCTACACCTTC. This sequence joins TRBV7-6 and TRBJ1-2; perhaps TRBD1 as D (5 bases). CDR3 length: 17 amino acids. Germline CDR1 is SGHVS and CDR2 is FNYEAQ. V was pared by 5 bases and J by 3 bases, with 22 bases between.